The 24 T cell receptor beta chains presented below share a single source sample, sequenced in a study of blood T cell repertoires in COVID-19. Libraries were prepared by immunoSEQ multiplex PCR; TCRdb keeps only in-frame clonotypes and omits some of them. The sample holds about 98,000 clones; around 85% are singletons and the top ten take about 11%. Sequenced input: peripheral blood. The source of these receptors is a woman aged 80 or over with acute or convalescent COVID-19.

The genes are TRBV15 and TRBJ2-3; TRBD1 is a possible D gene (5 bases). The CDR3 runs to 15 residues. Trimming left V 3 bases short and J 6 bases short, with 16 bases between. Looked up from germline, CDR1 is LNHNV and CDR2 is YYDKDF (reference sequence). Here the CDR3 reads CATSRGRLESDTQYF. CDR3 nucleotides: TGTGCCACCAGCAGGGGGCGGTTGGAGAGCGATACGCAGTATTTT.

V usage is TRBV18 and J usage is TRBJ1-4; 8 nucleotides align to TRBD1. J gave up 7 bases and V 3 bases, and 7 bases lay outside the gene matches. This CDR3 comprises 15 residues. Germline lookup yields CDR1 KGHSH and CDR2 LQKENI. Written as DNA, the CDR3 is TGTGCCAGCTCACCTCAGGGGGCGACTGGTGAAAAACTGTTTTTT. Protein product: CASSPQGATGEKLFF.

The rearrangement joins TRBV12-3 or TRBV12-4 to TRBJ1-1; no reliable D call. The V end was cut by 7 bases, the J end by 1 base, with 10 bases between. This CDR3 has 13 residues. The CDR3 nucleotides read TGTGCCAGCACCCCCCTGAGGAACACTGAAGCTTTCTTT. It is translated as CASTPLRNTEAFF.

The chain recombines TRBV28 with TRBJ2-5; D may be TRBD2 (6 bases). This CDR3 has 14 amino acids. Germline V gene data show CDR1 as MDHEN and CDR2 as SYDVKM. With 2 bases removed from V and 1 base from J, the gap between germline ends came to 8 bases. The CDR3 coding sequence is TGTGCCAGCAGTTTAATGGGGGGCCAAGAGACCCAGTACTTC. Amino acids: CASSLMGGQETQYF.

In this sample, this clone turned up a few times. The sample has other DNA sequences that encode this CDR3 too. The rearrangement joins TRBV19 to TRBJ2-5, with 7 bases identical to TRBD2. This CDR3 spans 13 amino acids. Germline CDR1 and CDR2: LNHDA and SQIVND (reference sequence). V shed 6 bases and J 4 bases; nucleotides not matched to a gene: 5. The CDR3 nucleotides are TGTGCCAGTAGGGGGGGGGTAAGAGAGACCCAGTACTTC. This encodes CASRGGVRETQYF.

V gene TRBV7-2 combines with J gene TRBJ2-3; D call uncertain. CDR1 and CDR2 (germline): SGHTA, FQGNSA. The CDR3 totals 15 residues. V gave up 2 bases and J gave up 1 base, with 10 bases separating them. In DNA form, the CDR3 reads TGTGCCAGCAGCTTACTAATAACCGGCACAGATACGCAGTATTTT. It codes for CASSLLITGTDTQYF.

The rearrangement uses TRBV4-1 and TRBJ1-2; 10 nucleotides agree with TRBD1. The junction had 5 bases not matched to a gene; V was cut back by 4 bases and J by 6 bases. The CDR3 totals 14 residues. The germline CDR1 and CDR2 sequences are MGHRA and YSYEKL. The CDR3 coding sequence is TGCGCCAGCAGCCCGGGACAGGGGTCGGATGGCTACACCTTC. Its translation is CASSPGQGSDGYTF.

V usage is TRBV11-3 and J usage is TRBJ2-7, with D perhaps TRBD2 (7 bases). The CDR3 is 16 residues long. Germline CDR1 SGHNT, CDR2 YENEEA. Trimming shortened V by 2 bases and J by 4 bases, and 18 bases separated the two germline ends. The CDR3 here is CASSLSLGGDTYEQYV. In DNA, the CDR3 is TGTGCCAGCAGCTTATCTCTAGGGGGGGATACATACGAGCAGTACGTC.

V gene TRBV6-5 combines with J gene TRBJ1-2; 9 bases are shared with TRBD1. The germline V gene has CDR1 MNHEY and CDR2 SVGAGI. The CDR3 is 16 amino acids. V shed 0 bases and J 5 bases; nucleotides not matched to a gene: 7. CDR3 amino acids: CASSYSTQGALYGYTF. CDR3 nucleotide sequence: TGTGCCAGCAGTTACTCGACACAGGGGGCTTTGTATGGCTACACCTTC.

The chain joins TRBV28 to TRBJ1-6; 8 nucleotides line up with TRBD1. Germline trimming cut 4 bases from V and 2 bases from J; bases unmatched to any gene: 4. CDR1 MDHEN and CDR2 SYDVKM come from the germline V gene. The CDR3 runs 16 residues. The CDR3 sequence is CASSWTGPTYNSPLHF. The CDR3, as DNA: TGTGCCAGCAGTTGGACAGGGCCAACCTATAATTCACCCCTCCACTTT.

The chain is built from TRBV28 and TRBJ1-3; tentatively, D is TRBD1 (5 bases). The CDR3 spans 15 residues. Germline CDR1 is MDHEN and CDR2 is SYDVKM. Trimming stripped 11 bases from V and 2 bases from J, with 19 bases between. The CDR3, as DNA: TGTGCCTCGACAGTTTCAACGATAACTGGAAACACCATATATTTT. It yields the protein CASTVSTITGNTIYF.

The sample holds one count of this clone. V is TRBV27 and J is TRBJ1-1; TRBD1 might be the D (5 bases). V was clipped by 6 bases and J by 0 bases, with 20 bases between them. This CDR3 comprises 17 residues. Per the germline V gene, CDR1 is MNHEY and CDR2 is SMNVEV (reference sequence). CDR3 DNA: TGTGCCAGCAGGGTTGGACAAGGCGCCCGAATGAACACTGAAGCTTTCTTT. It codes for CASRVGQGARMNTEAFF.

The gene calls are TRBV5-1 and TRBJ2-5; 7 bases match TRBD1. Germline V lookup: CDR1 SGHRS, CDR2 YFSETQ. V shed 3 bases, J shed 3 bases, and the junction held 8 bases outside the gene matches. The CDR3 contains 15 residues. This chain's CDR3 is CASSSGQAREETQYF. The CDR3 region has the DNA TGCGCCAGCAGCTCCGGACAGGCTCGGGAAGAGACCCAGTACTTC.

The chain recombines TRBV18 with TRBJ1-1, with 9 positions matching TRBD1. The CDR3 is made up of 16 amino acids. V lost 2 bases to trimming and J lost 0 bases; unmatched junction nucleotides: 4. The germline CDR1 and CDR2 sequences are KGHSH and LQKENI. CDR3 DNA sequence: TGTGCCAGCTCACCAGGGACAGGGAGGGTGAACACTGAAGCTTTCTTT. Translating gives CASSPGTGRVNTEAFF. Combining the CDR3 with reference TRBV18 and TRBJ1-1 gives the whole variable domain NAGVMQNPRHLVRRRGQEARLRCSPMKGHSHVYWYRQLPEEGLKFMVYLQKENIIDESGMPKERFSAEFPKEGPSILRIQQVVRGDSAAYFCASSPGTGRVNTEAFFGQGTRLTVV.

The gene calls are TRBV19 and TRBJ1-4; possible D gene TRBD1, 5 bases. This CDR3 is built from 14 residues. Germline V CDR1 and CDR2: LNHDA, SQIVND (reference sequence). V lost 3 bases, J lost 3 bases, and 8 bases lay in between. CDR3 DNA: TGTGCCAGTAGTATGGGGGGGGCTAATGAAAAACTGTTTTTT. As protein: CASSMGGANEKLFF. Looking up the rest from reference TRBV19 and TRBJ1-4 gives the full variable domain: DGGITQSPKYLFRKEGQNVTLSCEQNLNHDAMYWYRQDPGQGLRLIYYSQIVNDFQKGDIAEGYSVSREKKESFPLTVTSAQKNPTAFYLCASSMGGANEKLFFGSGTQLSVL.

V gene TRBV7-2 combines with J gene TRBJ2-2; tentatively, D is TRBD2 (5 bases). V lost 7 bases and J lost 2, with 17 bases in between. The CDR3 spans 16 residues. Looked up from germline, CDR1 is SGHTA and CDR2 is FQGNSA. Here the CDR3 reads CASTPRVLANTGELFF. CDR3 coding DNA: TGTGCCAGCACCCCCCGTGTTCTAGCCAACACCGGGGAGCTGTTTTTT.

This chain connects TRBV19 to TRBJ1-1; no reliable D call. The CDR3 is 14 residues long. Germline values: CDR1 LNHDA, CDR2 SQIVND (reference sequence). V lost 6 bases, J lost 4 bases, and 15 bases lay in between. CDR3 nucleotide sequence: TGTGCCAGTAGCCAGGATTTGGGAGGCACTGAAGCTTTCTTT. Its protein product is CASSQDLGGTEAFF.

The chain joins TRBV5-4 to TRBJ1-2; D is undetermined. The CDR3 consists of 15 residues. Trimming shortened V by 5 bases and J by 2 bases, and 16 bases separated the two germline ends. CDR1 and CDR2 (germline): SGHNT, YYREEE (reference sequence). The CDR3 nucleotides read TGTGCCAGCAGTAGGGCAGGAGGCAAGAACTATGGCTACACCTTC. Its protein product is CASSRAGGKNYGYTF. Drawing the rest from reference TRBV5-4 and TRBJ1-2, the complete variable domain is ETGVTQSPTHLIKTRGQQVTLRCSSQSGHNTVSWYQQALGQGPQFIFQYYREEENGRGNFPPRFSGLQFPNYSSELNVNALELDDSALYLCASSRAGGKNYGYTFGSGTRLTVV.

The gene calls are TRBV5-1 and TRBJ1-6; TRBD1 agrees at 7 bases. The trim removed 4 bases at V and 3 bases at J, leaving 10 bases unmatched. CDR3 length: 17 amino acids. Germline V gene data show CDR1 as SGHRS and CDR2 as YFSETQ. The CDR3 sequence is CASSGATGTGYNSPLHF. The CDR3 region has the DNA TGCGCCAGCAGCGGTGCGACAGGGACGGGCTATAATTCACCCCTCCACTTT.

The rearrangement links TRBV7-2 to TRBJ1-6, with no clear D. This CDR3 has 13 amino acids. V lost 3 bases, J lost 7 bases, and 7 bases lay in between. Germline V gene data show CDR1 as SGHTA and CDR2 as FQGNSA. Here the CDR3 DNA reads TGTGCCAGCAGCTTTTTTCGGAATTCACCCCTCCACTTT. Amino acid sequence: CASSFFRNSPLHF.

The chain employs TRBV7-9 and TRBJ1-3; TRBD1 is a possible D gene (6 bases). Trimming removed 1 base at V and 1 base at J, with 20 bases between. From germline, CDR1 is SEHNR and CDR2 FQNEAQ (reference sequence). The CDR3 extends over 19 amino acids. The CDR3 nucleotides read TGTGCCAGCAGCTTAGAGAAGAGGACAGCCGAGCGGTCTGGAAACACCATATATTTT. Translation gives CASSLEKRTAERSGNTIYF.

The genes are TRBV2 and TRBJ2-3; 7 bases line up with TRBD2. The germline V gene encodes CDR1 SNHLY and CDR2 FYNNEI. This CDR3 region has 15 residues. Trimming cost V 8 bases and J 4 bases; bases outside gene matches: 12. The CDR3 here is CASSTAGRVSDTQYF. The CDR3 DNA sequence: TGTGCCAGCTCTACGGCGGGGAGGGTTTCAGATACGCAGTATTTT.

This sequence joins TRBV29-1 and TRBJ1-1, with D possibly matching TRBD1 (5 bases). The V gene lost 7 bases and the J gene lost 4 bases, with 16 bases spanning the gap. The CDR3 runs to 13 residues. CDR1 is SQVTM, CDR2 ANQGSEA, per germline. This CDR3 reads CSGWIGGGTEAFF. CDR3 in DNA: TGCAGCGGTTGGATTGGGGGGGGCACTGAAGCTTTCTTT.

The V call is TRBV11-3, the J call TRBJ2-5; TRBD2 matches 15 bases. Germline-derived CDR1 and CDR2 are SGHNT and YENEEA. Unmatched junction bases numbered 5, after V lost 5 bases and J lost 4 bases. This CDR3 spans 16 amino acids. CDR3 amino acids: CASSPGLAGGPETQYF. The DNA for the CDR3 is TGTGCCAGCAGCCCTGGACTAGCGGGGGGGCCAGAGACCCAGTACTTC.